This T cell receptor beta chain derives from a study of T cell responses to AZD1222 COVID-19 vaccine. V was pared by 6 bases and J by 8 bases, with 10 bases between. Germline lookup yields CDR1 SNHLY and CDR2 FYNNEI. This CDR3 contains 11 residues. General study points: In the spike-specific TCR repertoire, nearly half reportedly target unmutated variant regions. At baseline, seropositivity was found in only a handful of AZD1222 recipients.

The sample holds one count of this clone. Its antigen is undetermined. The table came from immunoSEQ multiplex PCR; TCRdb's copy has only in-frame clones and leaves some out. The repertoire consists of 140,000 to 150,000 clones, with roughly 90% occurring once and the leading ten covering around 1.7%. The material was peripheral blood, obtained 28 days after the second AZD1222 dose. V is TRBV2 and J is TRBJ1-2; possible D gene TRBD1, 6 bases. This receptor was taken from an adult who received the AZD1222 COVID-19 vaccine. CDR3 sequence: CASRQGYGYTF. CDR3 nucleotide sequence: TGTGCCAGCAGACAGGGTTACGGCTACACCTTC.